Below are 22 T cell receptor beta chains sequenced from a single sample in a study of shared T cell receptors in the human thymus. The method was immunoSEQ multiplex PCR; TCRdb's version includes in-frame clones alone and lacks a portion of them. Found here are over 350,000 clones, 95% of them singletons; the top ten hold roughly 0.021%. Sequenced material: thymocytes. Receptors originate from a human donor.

In DNA form, the CDR3 reads TGTGCCAGCAGCTTTACAGGGGATCCCTATAGCAATCAGCCCCAGCATTTT. Its protein is CASSFTGDPYSNQPQHF. The genes are TRBV5-6 and TRBJ1-5; 7 positions agree with TRBD1. The CDR3 sequence is 17 residues long. V shed 2 bases, J shed 0 bases, and the junction held 8 bases outside the gene matches. Germline V CDR1 and CDR2: SGHDT, YYEEEE.

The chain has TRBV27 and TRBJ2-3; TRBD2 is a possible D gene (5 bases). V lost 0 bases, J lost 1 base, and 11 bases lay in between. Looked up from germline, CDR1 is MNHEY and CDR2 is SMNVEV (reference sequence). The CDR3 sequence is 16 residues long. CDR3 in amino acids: CASSLSGLRRTDTQYF. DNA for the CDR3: TGTGCCAGCAGTTTATCCGGACTCCGCCGCACAGATACGCAGTATTTT.

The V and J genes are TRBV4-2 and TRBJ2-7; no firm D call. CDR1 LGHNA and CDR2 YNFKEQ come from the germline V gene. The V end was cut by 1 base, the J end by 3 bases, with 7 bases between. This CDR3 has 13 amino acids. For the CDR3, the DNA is TGTGCCAGCAGCCAAGTTTCTAGCTACGAGCAGTACTTC. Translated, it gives CASSQVSSYEQYF.

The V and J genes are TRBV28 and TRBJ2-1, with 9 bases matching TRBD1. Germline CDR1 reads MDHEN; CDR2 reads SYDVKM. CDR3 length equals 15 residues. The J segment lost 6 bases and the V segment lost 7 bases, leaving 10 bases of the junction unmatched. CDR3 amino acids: CASTLTGGRGNEQFF. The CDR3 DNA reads TGTGCCAGCACCTTAACAGGGGGCAGGGGCAATGAGCAGTTCTTC. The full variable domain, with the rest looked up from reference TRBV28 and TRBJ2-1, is DVKVTQSSRYLVKRTGEKVFLECVQDMDHENMFWYRQDPGLGLRLIYFSYDVKMKEKGDIPEGYSVSREKKERFSLILESASTNQTSMYLCASTLTGGRGNEQFFGPGTRLTVL.

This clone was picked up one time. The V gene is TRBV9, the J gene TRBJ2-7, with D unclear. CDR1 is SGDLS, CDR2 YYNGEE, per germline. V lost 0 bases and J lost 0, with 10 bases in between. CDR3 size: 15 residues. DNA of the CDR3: TGTGCCAGCAGCGTAGACGCCCTAGGCTCCTACGAGCAGTACTTC. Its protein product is CASSVDALGSYEQYF. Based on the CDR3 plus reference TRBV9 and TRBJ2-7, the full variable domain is DSGVTQTPKHLITATGQRVTLRCSPRSGDLSVYWYQQSLDQGLQFLIQYYNGEERAKGNILERFSAQQFPDLHSELNLSSLELGDSALYFCASSVDALGSYEQYFGPGTRLTVT.

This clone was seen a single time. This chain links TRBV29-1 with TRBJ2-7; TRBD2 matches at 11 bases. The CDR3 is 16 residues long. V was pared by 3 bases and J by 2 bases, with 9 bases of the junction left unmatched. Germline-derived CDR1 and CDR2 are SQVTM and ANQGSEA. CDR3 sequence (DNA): TGCAGCGTTGATGAAGGACTAGCGGGTTTTACCTACGAGCAGTACTTC. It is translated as CSVDEGLAGFTYEQYF.

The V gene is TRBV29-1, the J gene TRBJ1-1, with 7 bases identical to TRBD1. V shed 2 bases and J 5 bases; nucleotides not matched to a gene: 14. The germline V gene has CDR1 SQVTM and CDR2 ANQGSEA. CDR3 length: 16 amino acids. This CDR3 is CSVEPTGEVWYTEAFF. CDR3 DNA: TGCAGCGTTGAACCAACAGGGGAAGTATGGTATACTGAAGCTTTCTTT.

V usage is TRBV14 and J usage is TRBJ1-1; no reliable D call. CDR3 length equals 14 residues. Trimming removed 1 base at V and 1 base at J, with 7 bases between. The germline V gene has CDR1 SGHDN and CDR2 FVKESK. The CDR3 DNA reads TGTGCCAGCAGCCAAGTTCCGTCGAACACTGAAGCTTTCTTT. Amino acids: CASSQVPSNTEAFF.

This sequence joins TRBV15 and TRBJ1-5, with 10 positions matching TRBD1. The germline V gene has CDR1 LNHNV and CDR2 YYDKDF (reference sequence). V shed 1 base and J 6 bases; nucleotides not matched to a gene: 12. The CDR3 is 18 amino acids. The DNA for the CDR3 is TGTGCCACCAGCAGAGCGGACACCGGGACAGGGGTTGCTCAGCCCCAGCATTTT. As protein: CATSRADTGTGVAQPQHF.

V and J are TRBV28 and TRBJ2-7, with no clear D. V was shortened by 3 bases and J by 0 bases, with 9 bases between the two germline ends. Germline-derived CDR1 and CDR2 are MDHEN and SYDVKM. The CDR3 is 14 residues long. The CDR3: CASSFRHSSYEQYF. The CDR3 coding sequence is TGTGCCAGCAGTTTCAGACACAGCTCCTACGAGCAGTACTTC.

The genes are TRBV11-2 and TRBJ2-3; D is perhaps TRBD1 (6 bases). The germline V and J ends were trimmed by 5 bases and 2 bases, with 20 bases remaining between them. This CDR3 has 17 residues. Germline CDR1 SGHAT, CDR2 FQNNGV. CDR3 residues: CASSVYRDTKLTDTQYF. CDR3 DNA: TGTGCCAGCAGCGTATACCGGGACACCAAGCTCACAGATACGCAGTATTTT.

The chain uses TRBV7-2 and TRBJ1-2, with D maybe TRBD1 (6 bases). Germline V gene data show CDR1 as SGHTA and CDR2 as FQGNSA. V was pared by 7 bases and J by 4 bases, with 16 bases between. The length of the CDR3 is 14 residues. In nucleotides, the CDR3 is TGTGCCAGCAACAAAGTTGGACAGATCTATGGCTACACCTTC. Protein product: CASNKVGQIYGYTF.

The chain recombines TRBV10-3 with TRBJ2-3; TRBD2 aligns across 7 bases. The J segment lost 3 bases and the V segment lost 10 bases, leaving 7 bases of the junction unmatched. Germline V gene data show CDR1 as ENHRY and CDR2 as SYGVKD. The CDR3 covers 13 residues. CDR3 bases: TGTGCCACCCTAGCGGTACTAACAGATACGCAGTATTTT. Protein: CATLAVLTDTQYF.

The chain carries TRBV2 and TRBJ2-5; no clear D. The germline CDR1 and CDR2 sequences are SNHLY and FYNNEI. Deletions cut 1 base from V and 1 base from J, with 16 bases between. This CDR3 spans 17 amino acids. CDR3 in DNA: TGTGCCAGCAGTGAAGGTCGAGACTTCTTAACCCAAGAGACCCAGTACTTC. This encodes CASSEGRDFLTQETQYF. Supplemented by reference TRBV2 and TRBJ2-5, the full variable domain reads EPEVTQTPSHQVTQMGQEVILRCVPISNHLYFYWYRQILGQKVEFLVSFYNNEISEKSEIFDDQFSVERPDGSNFTLKIRSTKLEDSAMYFCASSEGRDFLTQETQYFGPGTRLLVL.

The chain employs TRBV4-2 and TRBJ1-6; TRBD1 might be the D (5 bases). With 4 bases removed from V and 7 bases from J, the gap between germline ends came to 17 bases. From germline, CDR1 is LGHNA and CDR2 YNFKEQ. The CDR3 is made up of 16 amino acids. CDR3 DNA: TGTGCCAGCAGCCGAATCCCGGGACGGCTAAATTCACCCCTCCACTTT. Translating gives CASSRIPGRLNSPLHF.

The CDR3 here is CASSCGDRGPEKLFF. CDR3 in DNA: TGTGCCAGCAGCTGTGGGGACAGGGGGCCTGAAAAACTGTTTTTT. This chain connects TRBV7-6 to TRBJ1-4; TRBD1 aligns across 12 bases. The CDR3 has 15 residues. V trimming: 4 bases; J trimming: 7 bases; junction bases outside the gene matches: 4. Germline-derived CDR1 and CDR2 are SGHVS and FNYEAQ.

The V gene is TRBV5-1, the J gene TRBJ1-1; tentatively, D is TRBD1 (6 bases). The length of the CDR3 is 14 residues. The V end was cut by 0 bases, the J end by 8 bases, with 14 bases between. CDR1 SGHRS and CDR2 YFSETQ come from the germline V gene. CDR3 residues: CASSLVRAGHEAFF. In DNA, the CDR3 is TGCGCCAGCAGCTTGGTAAGAGCGGGACACGAAGCTTTCTTT.

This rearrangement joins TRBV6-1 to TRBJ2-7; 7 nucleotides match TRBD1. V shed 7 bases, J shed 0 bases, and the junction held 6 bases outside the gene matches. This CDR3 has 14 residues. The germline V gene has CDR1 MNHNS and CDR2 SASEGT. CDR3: CASTRTGSSYEQYF. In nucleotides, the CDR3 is TGTGCCAGCACCCGGACAGGCAGCTCCTACGAGCAGTACTTC.

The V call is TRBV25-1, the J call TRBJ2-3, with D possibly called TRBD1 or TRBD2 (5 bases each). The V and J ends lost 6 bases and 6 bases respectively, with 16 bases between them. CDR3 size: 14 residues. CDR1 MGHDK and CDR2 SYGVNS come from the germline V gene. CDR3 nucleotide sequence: TGTGCCAGCAGATCCCGGGACGCAGGCGATACGCAGTATTTT. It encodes CASRSRDAGDTQYF.

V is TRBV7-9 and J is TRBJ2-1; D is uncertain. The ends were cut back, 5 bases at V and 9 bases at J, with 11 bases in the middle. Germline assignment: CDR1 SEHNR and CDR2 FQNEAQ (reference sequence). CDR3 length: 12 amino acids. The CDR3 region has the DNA TGTGCCAGCAGCCCGCAATTAGGTGAGCAGTTCTTC. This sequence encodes CASSPQLGEQFF.

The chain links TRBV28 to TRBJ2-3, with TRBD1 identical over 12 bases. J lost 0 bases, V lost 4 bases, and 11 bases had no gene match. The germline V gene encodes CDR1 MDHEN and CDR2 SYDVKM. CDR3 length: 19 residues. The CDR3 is CASSWDRGHHGTSTDTQYF. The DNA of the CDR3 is TGTGCCAGCAGTTGGGACAGGGGGCACCATGGGACGAGCACAGATACGCAGTATTTT.

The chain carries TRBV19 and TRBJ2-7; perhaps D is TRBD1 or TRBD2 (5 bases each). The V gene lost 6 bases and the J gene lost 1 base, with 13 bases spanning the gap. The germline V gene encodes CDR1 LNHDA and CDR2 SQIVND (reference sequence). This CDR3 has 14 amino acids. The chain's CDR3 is CASRDQGRSYEQYF. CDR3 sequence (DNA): TGTGCCAGTAGGGACCAGGGACGGTCCTACGAGCAGTACTTC.